This T cell receptor (beta chain) derives from a study of response to subunit inactivated influenza vaccine. This clonotype was observed a few times. The germline CDR1 and CDR2 sequences are SGHTA and FQGNSA. Trimming shortened V by 6 bases and J by 15 bases, and 16 bases separated the two germline ends. This CDR3 has 11 amino acids. Each CDR3 protein is one row after TCRdb ran MiXCR on the RT-PCR reads. This table has some 600,000 distinct CDR3 sequences, 14% appearing once. This sequence was found in a man aged 50-60 years who received an inactivated influenza vaccine. This specimen was PBMCs from blood, taken roughly 15 days before vaccination. The gene calls are TRBV7-2 and TRBJ2-3; D is perhaps TRBD2 (6 bases). CDR3 DNA sequence: TGTGCCAGCAGATCTAGCGTCCGGGTCTATTTT. Protein product: CASRSSVRVYF.